These 6 T cell receptor beta chains originate from one sample sequenced in a study of response to subunit inactivated influenza vaccine. From the RT-PCR reads, TCRdb called clonotypes with MiXCR, one entry per CDR3 protein. This table has fewer than 600,000 distinct CDR3 sequences, approximately 7.2% appearing once. The sample was PBMCs from blood, taken around 25 months after vaccination. The receptors were gathered from a man between 50 and 69 years old who received an inactivated influenza vaccine.

At least ten counts were recorded for this clonotype. V is TRBV5-1 and J is TRBJ2-2; 11 nucleotides line up with TRBD2. V lost 3 bases to trimming and J lost 4 bases; unmatched junction nucleotides: 5. This CDR3 is 16 amino acids long. Germline CDR1 reads SGHRS; CDR2 reads YFSETQ. CDR3 protein: CASSSTSGRSTGELFF. The CDR3 DNA sequence: TGCGCCAGCAGCTCCACTAGCGGGAGAAGCACCGGGGAGCTGTTTTTT.

V and J are TRBV7-8 and TRBJ2-7; 9 bases are a match to TRBD1. J was trimmed by 1 base and V by 2 bases; bases with no gene match: 6. Looked up from germline, CDR1 is SGHVS and CDR2 is FQNEAQ. The CDR3 consists of 16 residues. DNA for the CDR3: TGTGCCAGCAGCTTATTCGACAGGGGGAGGTCCTACGAGCAGTACTTC. This translates into CASSLFDRGRSYEQYF.

This clonotype was seen repeatedly, ten times or more. The chain couples TRBV7-9 to TRBJ2-2; a weak D match, TRBD1 (6 bases). The CDR3 spans 14 residues. Trimming took 4 bases from V and 5 from J, leaving 11 bases between them. The germline CDR1 and CDR2 sequences are SEHNR and FQNEAQ (reference sequence). In DNA form, the CDR3 reads TGTGCCAGCAGCTGGCAGGGGAGAACCGGGGAGCTGTTTTTT. Translating gives CASSWQGRTGELFF.

There are a few counts of this clonotype. The chain combines TRBV7-2 with TRBJ2-7; tentative D call: TRBD2 (6 bases). The CDR3 loop spans 14 amino acids. The germline V gene has CDR1 SGHTA and CDR2 FQGNSA. Between the trimmed V and J ends, which lost 6 bases and 0 bases, there was a span of 12 bases. The DNA for the CDR3 is TGTGCCAGCAGTTCATCGACTAGCTCCTACGAGCAGTACTTC. Its protein is CASSSSTSSYEQYF.

This chain's CDR3 is CASSKFRSNTDTQYF. CDR3 coding DNA: TGTGCCAGCAGTAAATTCAGGTCAAACACAGATACGCAGTATTTT. The chain links TRBV12-3 or TRBV12-4 to TRBJ2-3; D is unresolved. The CDR3 loop spans 15 amino acids. V shed 5 bases and J shed 2 bases, with 14 bases lying between them.

This clonotype has more than one count but fewer than ten. The V call is TRBV25-1, the J call TRBJ2-5, with 10 positions matching TRBD2. Germline trimming cut 3 bases from V and 4 bases from J; bases unmatched to any gene: 8. Germline V gives CDR1 MGHDK, CDR2 SYGVNS. CDR3 length equals 16 residues. CDR3 sequence: CASSDPSGRAGETQYF. As DNA, the CDR3 is TGTGCCAGCAGTGACCCGAGCGGGAGGGCCGGAGAGACCCAGTACTTC.